A selection of T cell receptor beta chains follows, all from one sample in a study of CD8 T cells in Susac syndrome. TCRdb fed the immunoSEQ multiplex PCR reads into MiXCR, producing one record per CDR3 protein. The sample records approximately 150,000 distinct CDR3 sequences, approximately 95% being singletons. The sample consisted of CD4+ T cells from PBMCs. The receptor set was obtained from a human donor with multiple sclerosis. The CDR3 runs from the conserved cysteine through the conserved F or W. Each record gives: J gene, V gene, clone size, D gene, CDR3 DNA, CDR3 protein. The D gene is left open where the match is weak. Size tells how often a clone was seen (once, few, many) or the class of an expanded clone, and some rows leave it out.

j_gene: TRBJ2-4; v_gene: TRBV27; abundance: NA; d_gene: NA; CDR3nt: TGTGCCAGCAGTTTGACAGGAAACATTCAGTACTTC; CDR3aa: CASSLTGNIQYF
j_gene: TRBJ2-5; v_gene: TRBV20-1; abundance: NA; d_gene: NA; CDR3nt: TGCAGTGCTGGAGGAGGGTACCAAGAGACCCAGTACTTC; CDR3aa: CSAGGGYQETQYF
j_gene: TRBJ1-5; v_gene: TRBV20-1; abundance: NA; d_gene: NA; CDR3nt: TGCAGTGCTAGAGAGGACGGCAAAGACAGGAGGTATCAGCCCCAGCATTTT; CDR3aa: CSAREDGKDRRYQPQHF
j_gene: TRBJ2-7; v_gene: TRBV4-2; abundance: NA; d_gene: TRBD1; CDR3nt: TGTGCCAGCAGCCAGGCCCAGGGACAGGGGGCTTCCTACGAGCAGTACTTC; CDR3aa: CASSQAQGQGASYEQYF
j_gene: TRBJ2-2; v_gene: TRBV9; abundance: NA; d_gene: NA; CDR3nt: TGTGCCAGCAGCGGCCTAGCTTTGAACACCGGGGAGCTGTTTTTT; CDR3aa: CASSGLALNTGELFF
j_gene: TRBJ1-1; v_gene: TRBV5-4; abundance: NA; d_gene: NA; CDR3nt: TGTGCCAGCAGCCAGACAGACACTGAAGCTTTCTTT; CDR3aa: CASSQTDTEAFF
j_gene: TRBJ1-2; v_gene: TRBV9; abundance: NA; d_gene: NA; CDR3nt: TGTGCCAGCAGCGTAGCTGGGGGTTACGGCTACACCTTC; CDR3aa: CASSVAGGYGYTF
j_gene: TRBJ1-4; v_gene: TRBV20-1; abundance: NA; d_gene: NA; CDR3nt: TGCAGTGCCCACGGGGGGGTCTCTAATGAAAAACTGTTTTTT; CDR3aa: CSAHGGVSNEKLFF
j_gene: TRBJ1-2; v_gene: TRBV5-4; abundance: NA; d_gene: NA; CDR3nt: TGTGCCAGCAGCTTGGTTGAAGGGTATGGCTACACCTTC; CDR3aa: CASSLVEGYGYTF
j_gene: TRBJ1-2; v_gene: TRBV5-4; abundance: NA; d_gene: NA; CDR3nt: TGTGCCAGCAGCTTTGAAGGGATGTGGAACTATGGCTACACCTTC; CDR3aa: CASSFEGMWNYGYTF
j_gene: TRBJ2-2; v_gene: TRBV20-1; abundance: NA; d_gene: TRBD2; CDR3nt: TGCAGTGCCCCCCGGACTAGCGGGAGCGCTCCGGGGGAGCTGTTTTTT; CDR3aa: CSAPRTSGSAPGELFF
j_gene: TRBJ2-1; v_gene: TRBV19; abundance: NA; d_gene: NA; CDR3nt: TGTGCCAGTGCAAAGAACTTCGGTGAGCAGTTCTTC; CDR3aa: CASAKNFGEQFF
j_gene: TRBJ1-1; v_gene: TRBV15; abundance: NA; d_gene: NA; CDR3nt: TGTGCCACCATCCCCCCCGGGACACCGAACACTGAAGCTTTCTTT; CDR3aa: CATIPPGTPNTEAFF
j_gene: TRBJ2-7; v_gene: TRBV7-2; abundance: NA; d_gene: NA; CDR3nt: TGTGCCAGCAGCTTAGATCACGGTTCCTACGAGCAGTACTTC; CDR3aa: CASSLDHGSYEQYF
j_gene: TRBJ2-7; v_gene: TRBV5-1; abundance: NA; d_gene: NA; CDR3nt: TGCGCCAGCAGGGGGGATAGGTCCTACGAGCAGTACTTC; CDR3aa: CASRGDRSYEQYF
j_gene: TRBJ1-2; v_gene: TRBV13; abundance: NA; d_gene: TRBD1; CDR3nt: TGTGCCAGCAGCCTAGTGGGGACAGGGGGCTCTGGCTACACCTTC; CDR3aa: CASSLVGTGGSGYTF
j_gene: TRBJ1-2; v_gene: TRBV27; abundance: NA; d_gene: NA; CDR3nt: TGTGCCAGCAGTCGATGGGGCAGCACTCATGGCTACACCTTC; CDR3aa: CASSRWGSTHGYTF
j_gene: TRBJ2-2; v_gene: TRBV12-3/TRBV12-4; abundance: once; d_gene: NA; CDR3nt: TGTGCCAGCAGTCCATTTCGGGGTGCCGGGGAGCTGTTTTTT; CDR3aa: CASSPFRGAGELFF
j_gene: TRBJ2-5; v_gene: TRBV21-1; abundance: NA; d_gene: NA; CDR3nt: TGTGCCAGCAGCAAAGCCGGACACGACCAAGAGACCCAGTACTTC; CDR3aa: CASSKAGHDQETQYF
j_gene: TRBJ1-1; v_gene: TRBV6-2/TRBV6-3; abundance: few; d_gene: NA; CDR3nt: TGTGCCAGCAGTTGGGGGGGTAGTGAAGCTTTCTTT; CDR3aa: CASSWGGSEAFF
j_gene: TRBJ2-3; v_gene: TRBV2; abundance: NA; d_gene: TRBD2; CDR3nt: TGTGCCAGCAAACCGGGACTAGTGATCACAGATACGCAGTATTTT; CDR3aa: CASKPGLVITDTQYF
j_gene: TRBJ1-5; v_gene: TRBV20-1; abundance: NA; d_gene: NA; CDR3nt: TGCAGTGCTAAGGTATCGGTGGGAGGCAATCAGCCCCAGCATTTT; CDR3aa: CSAKVSVGGNQPQHF
j_gene: TRBJ1-1; v_gene: TRBV29-1; abundance: NA; d_gene: NA; CDR3nt: TGCAGCGTTGACAGGGGTCGAGACACTGAAGCTTTCTTT; CDR3aa: CSVDRGRDTEAFF
j_gene: TRBJ2-5; v_gene: TRBV12-3/TRBV12-4; abundance: NA; d_gene: NA; CDR3nt: TGTGCCAGCAGTTTAACTGGGGCGGAGACCCAGTACTTC; CDR3aa: CASSLTGAETQYF
j_gene: TRBJ2-5; v_gene: TRBV18; abundance: NA; d_gene: TRBD1; CDR3nt: TGTGCCAGCTCACCACTTCCGGACAGGGGAGAGACCCAGTACTTC; CDR3aa: CASSPLPDRGETQYF
j_gene: TRBJ2-7; v_gene: TRBV30; abundance: NA; d_gene: NA; CDR3nt: TGTGCCTGGAACGCTGGGATGTACGAGCAGTACTTC; CDR3aa: CAWNAGMYEQYF
j_gene: TRBJ1-5; v_gene: TRBV28; abundance: NA; d_gene: NA; CDR3nt: TGTGCCAGCAGTTTAGCAGGACCATTTAGCAATCAGCCCCAGCATTTT; CDR3aa: CASSLAGPFSNQPQHF
j_gene: TRBJ2-1; v_gene: TRBV4-1; abundance: NA; d_gene: TRBD2; CDR3nt: TGCGCCAGCAGCCAAGGAATAGGCGGGAGGGCGGGTGAGCAGTTCTTC; CDR3aa: CASSQGIGGRAGEQFF
j_gene: TRBJ1-2; v_gene: TRBV3-1; abundance: NA; d_gene: TRBD1; CDR3nt: TGTGCCAGCAGCCAAGGGGACAGGGAATCCTATGGCTACACCTTC; CDR3aa: CASSQGDRESYGYTF
j_gene: TRBJ2-5; v_gene: TRBV9; abundance: NA; d_gene: TRBD2; CDR3nt: TGTGCCAGCAGCGGAGGGACTAGCGGGAGGGGAAACCAAGAGACCCAGTACTTC; CDR3aa: CASSGGTSGRGNQETQYF
j_gene: TRBJ2-1; v_gene: TRBV12-3/TRBV12-4; abundance: NA; d_gene: TRBD2; CDR3nt: TGTGCCAGCACCAAGTCGGGGAGCGGGAGGAGCTCCTACAATGAGCAGTTCTTC; CDR3aa: CASTKSGSGRSSYNEQFF
j_gene: TRBJ2-6; v_gene: TRBV5-6; abundance: NA; d_gene: NA; CDR3nt: TGTGCCAGCAGCTTGGTTGGGGCCAACGTCCTGACTTTC; CDR3aa: CASSLVGANVLTF
j_gene: TRBJ2-3; v_gene: TRBV7-9; abundance: NA; d_gene: TRBD2; CDR3nt: TGTGCCAGCAGTCTACCGGGACTAGTATCAGATACGCAGTATTTT; CDR3aa: CASSLPGLVSDTQYF
j_gene: TRBJ2-3; v_gene: TRBV29-1; abundance: NA; d_gene: NA; CDR3nt: TGCAGCGTGGACGGTCCTAGCACAGATACGCAGTATTTT; CDR3aa: CSVDGPSTDTQYF
j_gene: TRBJ2-1; v_gene: TRBV19; abundance: NA; d_gene: TRBD2; CDR3nt: TGTGCCAGCTCCCAACTAGCGGGAGGAGGGAATGAGCAGTTCTTC; CDR3aa: CASSQLAGGGNEQFF
j_gene: TRBJ1-1; v_gene: TRBV12-3/TRBV12-4; abundance: NA; d_gene: NA; CDR3nt: TGTGCCAGCAGCCTCAAAAGAGGCACTGAAGCTTTCTTT; CDR3aa: CASSLKRGTEAFF
j_gene: TRBJ2-1; v_gene: TRBV29-1; abundance: NA; d_gene: TRBD2; CDR3nt: TGCAGCGTTGAATCCAGCGGGAGGGATGAGCAGTTCTTC; CDR3aa: CSVESSGRDEQFF
j_gene: TRBJ1-1; v_gene: TRBV7-8; abundance: NA; d_gene: NA; CDR3nt: TGTGCCAGCAGCCCAACCACCACCGGGACACAGAACACTGAAGCTTTCTTT; CDR3aa: CASSPTTTGTQNTEAFF
j_gene: TRBJ1-1; v_gene: TRBV28; abundance: NA; d_gene: NA; CDR3nt: TGTGCCAGCACCGTGGGGCAGATCCTTGGTGAAGCTTTCTTT; CDR3aa: CASTVGQILGEAFF
j_gene: TRBJ2-7; v_gene: TRBV20-1; abundance: NA; d_gene: NA; CDR3nt: TGCAGTGCTACGCGCAGGAGCTCCTACGAGCAGTACTTC; CDR3aa: CSATRRSSYEQYF
j_gene: TRBJ1-5; v_gene: TRBV5-1; abundance: once; d_gene: TRBD1; CDR3nt: TGCGCCAGCAGCCAGTCCCGGGACAGGGACAACCAGCCCCAGCATTTT; CDR3aa: CASSQSRDRDNQPQHF
j_gene: TRBJ2-3; v_gene: TRBV20-1; abundance: NA; d_gene: TRBD1; CDR3nt: TGCAGTGGTAAAGGACAGGGAGTAGATACGCAGTATTTT; CDR3aa: CSGKGQGVDTQYF
j_gene: TRBJ2-1; v_gene: TRBV25-1; abundance: NA; d_gene: NA; CDR3nt: TGTGCCAGCAGTGATTCAGGAAAGAGCGGCAATGAGCAGTTCTTC; CDR3aa: CASSDSGKSGNEQFF
j_gene: TRBJ2-1; v_gene: TRBV7-2; abundance: NA; d_gene: NA; CDR3nt: TGTGCCAGCAGCTTGCAGTCCTACAATGAGCAGTTCTTC; CDR3aa: CASSLQSYNEQFF
j_gene: TRBJ1-1; v_gene: TRBV19; abundance: NA; d_gene: NA; CDR3nt: TGTGCCAGTAGCCAGAATCGGGTCACTGAAGCTTTCTTT; CDR3aa: CASSQNRVTEAFF
j_gene: TRBJ2-2; v_gene: TRBV2; abundance: once; d_gene: TRBD2; CDR3nt: TGTGCCAGCAGTGAAGACGGACTAGTAACCGGGGAGCTGTTTTTT; CDR3aa: CASSEDGLVTGELFF
j_gene: TRBJ1-3; v_gene: TRBV5-1; abundance: NA; d_gene: TRBD1; CDR3nt: TGCGCCAGCAGCCCAACAGGGGGCGCCTCTGGAAACACCATATATTTT; CDR3aa: CASSPTGGASGNTIYF
j_gene: TRBJ2-1; v_gene: TRBV7-3; abundance: NA; d_gene: TRBD2; CDR3nt: TGTGCCAGCAGCTTAAGTCTAGCGGGAGGTGAGCAGTTCTTC; CDR3aa: CASSLSLAGGEQFF
j_gene: TRBJ2-1; v_gene: TRBV27; abundance: few; d_gene: TRBD1; CDR3nt: TGTGCCAGCAGTCCCCGGACAGGGGGGAATGAGCAGTTCTTC; CDR3aa: CASSPRTGGNEQFF
j_gene: TRBJ1-2; v_gene: TRBV15; abundance: NA; d_gene: NA; CDR3nt: TGTGCCACCAGCAGAGATGACTATGGCTACACCTTC; CDR3aa: CATSRDDYGYTF
j_gene: TRBJ2-1; v_gene: TRBV20-1; abundance: NA; d_gene: NA; CDR3nt: TGCAGTGCTAGGTTGCTTGGGAAGGGCAGTGGGGGGAATGAGCAGTTCTTC; CDR3aa: CSARLLGKGSGGNEQFF
j_gene: TRBJ1-2; v_gene: TRBV9; abundance: NA; d_gene: NA; CDR3nt: TGTGCCAGCAGCGCAGCCTATGGCTACACCTTC; CDR3aa: CASSAAYGYTF
j_gene: TRBJ1-5; v_gene: TRBV5-6; abundance: NA; d_gene: NA; CDR3nt: TGTGCCAGCAGCTCCTGGGGCGTACGGCAGCCCCAGCATTTT; CDR3aa: CASSSWGVRQPQHF
j_gene: TRBJ2-1; v_gene: TRBV11-2; abundance: once; d_gene: NA; CDR3nt: TGTGCCAGCAGCTTTCAACAGCGCCTGAGCTCCTACAATGAGCAGTTCTTC; CDR3aa: CASSFQQRLSSYNEQFF
j_gene: TRBJ2-1; v_gene: TRBV9; abundance: NA; d_gene: TRBD2; CDR3nt: TGTGCCAGCAGCGTAGAACCGGGGGGAAACAACGATGAGCAGTTCTTC; CDR3aa: CASSVEPGGNNDEQFF
j_gene: TRBJ2-1; v_gene: TRBV29-1; abundance: NA; d_gene: NA; CDR3nt: TGCAGCGTTGATCGTGAGCAGTTCTTC; CDR3aa: CSVDREQFF
j_gene: TRBJ2-4; v_gene: TRBV29-1; abundance: NA; d_gene: NA; CDR3nt: TGCAGCTTCAGTACCGTCGGAAACATTCAGTACTTC; CDR3aa: CSFSTVGNIQYF
j_gene: TRBJ2-5; v_gene: TRBV20-1; abundance: NA; d_gene: TRBD2; CDR3nt: TGCAGTGCTAGATTTAAGGCTTCGGGCAGCGGGAGGGAAGAGACCCAGTACTTC; CDR3aa: CSARFKASGSGREETQYF
j_gene: TRBJ2-7; v_gene: TRBV11-2; abundance: NA; d_gene: TRBD1; CDR3nt: TGTGCCAGCAGCTTAACCGGGACAGCCTTCTACGAGCAGTACTTC; CDR3aa: CASSLTGTAFYEQYF
j_gene: TRBJ2-7; v_gene: TRBV28; abundance: NA; d_gene: NA; CDR3nt: TGTGCCAGCAGTTTCCTCTGGGGGGCCTACGAGCAGTACTTC; CDR3aa: CASSFLWGAYEQYF